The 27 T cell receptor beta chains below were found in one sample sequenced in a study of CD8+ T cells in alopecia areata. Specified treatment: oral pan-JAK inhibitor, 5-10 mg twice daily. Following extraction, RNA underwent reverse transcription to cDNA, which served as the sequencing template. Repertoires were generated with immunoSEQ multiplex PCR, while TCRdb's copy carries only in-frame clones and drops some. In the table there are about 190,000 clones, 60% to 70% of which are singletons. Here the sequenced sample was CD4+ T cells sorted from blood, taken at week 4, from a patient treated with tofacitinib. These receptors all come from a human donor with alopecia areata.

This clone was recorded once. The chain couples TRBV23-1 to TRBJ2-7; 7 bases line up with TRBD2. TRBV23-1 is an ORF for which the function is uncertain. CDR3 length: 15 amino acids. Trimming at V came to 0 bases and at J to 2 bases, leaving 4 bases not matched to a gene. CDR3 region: CASSQSCLAAYEQYF. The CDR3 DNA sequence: TGCGCCAGCAGTCAATCGTGCCTAGCGGCCTACGAGCAGTACTTC.

As DNA, the CDR3 is TGTGCCACCAGCAGAGGGACAGGGGACTACGAGCAGTACTTC. Protein: CATSRGTGDYEQYF. This rearrangement joins TRBV15 to TRBJ2-7, with 9 nucleotides matching TRBD1. V shed 1 base and J 3 bases; nucleotides not matched to a gene: 1. CDR1 is LNHNV, CDR2 YYDKDF, per germline (reference sequence). This CDR3 spans 14 amino acids. The full variable domain, rest sourced from reference TRBV15 and TRBJ2-7, is DAMVIQNPRYQVTQFGKPVTLSCSQTLNHNVMYWYQQKSSQAPKLLFHYYDKDFNNEADTPDNFQSRRPNTSFCFLDIRSPGLGDTAMYLCATSRGTGDYEQYFGPGTRLTVT.

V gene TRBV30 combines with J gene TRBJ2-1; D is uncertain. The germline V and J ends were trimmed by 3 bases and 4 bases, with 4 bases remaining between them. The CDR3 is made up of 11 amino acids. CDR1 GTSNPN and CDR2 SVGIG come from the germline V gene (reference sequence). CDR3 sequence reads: CAWRPYNEQFF. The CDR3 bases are TGTGCCTGGAGGCCGTACAATGAGCAGTTCTTC.

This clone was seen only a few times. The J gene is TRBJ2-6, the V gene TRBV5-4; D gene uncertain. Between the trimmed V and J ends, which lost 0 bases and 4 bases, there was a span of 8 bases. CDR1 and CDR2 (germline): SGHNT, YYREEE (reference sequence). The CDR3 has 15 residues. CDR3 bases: TGTGCCAGCAGCTTGGGCAACGGAGGGGCCAACGTCCTGACTTTC. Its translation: CASSLGNGGANVLTF. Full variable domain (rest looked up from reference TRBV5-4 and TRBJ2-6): ETGVTQSPTHLIKTRGQQVTLRCSSQSGHNTVSWYQQALGQGPQFIFQYYREEENGRGNFPPRFSGLQFPNYSSELNVNALELDDSALYLCASSLGNGGANVLTFGAGSRLTVL.

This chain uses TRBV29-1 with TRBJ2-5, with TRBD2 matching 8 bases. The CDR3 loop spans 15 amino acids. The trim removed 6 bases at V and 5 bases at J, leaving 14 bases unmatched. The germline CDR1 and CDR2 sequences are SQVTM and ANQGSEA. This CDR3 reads CSVAGRAGFEETQYF. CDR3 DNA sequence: TGCAGCGTGGCCGGGAGGGCCGGTTTTGAGGAGACCCAGTACTTC.

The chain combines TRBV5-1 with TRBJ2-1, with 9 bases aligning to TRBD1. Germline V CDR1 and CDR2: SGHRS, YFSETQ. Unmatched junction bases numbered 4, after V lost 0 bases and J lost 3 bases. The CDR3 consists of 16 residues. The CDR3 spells CASSLGWGQGYNEQFF. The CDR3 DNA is TGCGCCAGCAGCTTGGGGTGGGGACAGGGCTACAATGAGCAGTTCTTC.

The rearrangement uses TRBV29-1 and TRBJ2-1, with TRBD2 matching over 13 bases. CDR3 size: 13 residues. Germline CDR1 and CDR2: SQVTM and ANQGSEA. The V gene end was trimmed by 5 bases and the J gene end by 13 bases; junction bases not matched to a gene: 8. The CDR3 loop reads CSVHGLAGDPQFF. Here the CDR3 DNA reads TGCAGCGTTCACGGACTAGCGGGAGATCCCCAGTTCTTC.

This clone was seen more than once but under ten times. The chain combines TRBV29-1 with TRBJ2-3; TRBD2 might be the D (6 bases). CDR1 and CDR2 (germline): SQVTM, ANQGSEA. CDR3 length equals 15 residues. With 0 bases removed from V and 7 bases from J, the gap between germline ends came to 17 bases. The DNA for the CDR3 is TGCAGCGTTGAAGATCGGGGGAGATGGGTAAATACGCAGTATTTT. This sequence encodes CSVEDRGRWVNTQYF.

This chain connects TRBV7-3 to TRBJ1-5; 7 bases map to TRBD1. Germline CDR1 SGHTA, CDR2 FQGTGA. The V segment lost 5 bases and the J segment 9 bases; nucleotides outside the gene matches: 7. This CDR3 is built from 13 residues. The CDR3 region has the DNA TGTGCCAGCAGCGAAAACAGGGGTGCGCCCCAGCATTTT. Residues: CASSENRGAPQHF.

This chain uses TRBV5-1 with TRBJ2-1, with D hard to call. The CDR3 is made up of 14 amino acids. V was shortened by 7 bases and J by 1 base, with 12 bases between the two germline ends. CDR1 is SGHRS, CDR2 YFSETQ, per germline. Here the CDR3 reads CASFVGSSYNEQFF. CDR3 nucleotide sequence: TGCGCCAGCTTCGTCGGTTCGTCCTACAATGAGCAGTTCTTC.

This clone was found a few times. The CDR3 coding sequence is TGTGCCAGCAGCAAGGGACAGTTCGTGGCAAGCTACAATGAGCAGTTCTTC. Residues: CASSKGQFVASYNEQFF. This rearrangement joins TRBV7-9 to TRBJ2-1, with 7 bases aligning to TRBD1. V trimming: 5 bases; J trimming: 3 bases; junction bases outside the gene matches: 13. CDR3 size: 17 residues. Germline V gives CDR1 SEHNR, CDR2 FQNEAQ (reference sequence).

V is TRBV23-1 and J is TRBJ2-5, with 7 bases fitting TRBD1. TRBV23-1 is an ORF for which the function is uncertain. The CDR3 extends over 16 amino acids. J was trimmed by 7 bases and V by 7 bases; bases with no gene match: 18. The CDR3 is CASIYPRKGAKRTQYF. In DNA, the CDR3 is TGCGCCAGCATATACCCCAGAAAGGGGGCCAAGAGGACCCAGTACTTC.

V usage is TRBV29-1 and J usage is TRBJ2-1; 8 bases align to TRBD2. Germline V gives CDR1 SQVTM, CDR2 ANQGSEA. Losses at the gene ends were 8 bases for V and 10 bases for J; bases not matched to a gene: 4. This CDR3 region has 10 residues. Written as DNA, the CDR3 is TGCAGCACCAGACTAGCGGAGCAGTTCTTC. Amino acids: CSTRLAEQFF.

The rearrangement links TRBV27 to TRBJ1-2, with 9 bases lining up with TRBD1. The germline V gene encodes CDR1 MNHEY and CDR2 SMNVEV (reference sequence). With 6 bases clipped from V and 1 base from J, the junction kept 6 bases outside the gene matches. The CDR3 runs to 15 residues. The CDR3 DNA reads TGTGCCAGCAGCGACGGACAGGGGCTTAACTATGGCTACACCTTC. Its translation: CASSDGQGLNYGYTF.

This chain's CDR3 is CASSYSADSSNQPQHF. In DNA form, the CDR3 reads TGTGCCAGCAGTTACTCTGCAGACTCTAGCAATCAGCCCCAGCATTTT. The V and J genes are TRBV6-5 and TRBJ1-5, with unresolved D. This CDR3 comprises 16 residues. Trimming shortened V by 0 bases and J by 0 bases, and 9 bases separated the two germline ends. The V gene's germline CDR1 is MNHEY and CDR2 SVGAGI.

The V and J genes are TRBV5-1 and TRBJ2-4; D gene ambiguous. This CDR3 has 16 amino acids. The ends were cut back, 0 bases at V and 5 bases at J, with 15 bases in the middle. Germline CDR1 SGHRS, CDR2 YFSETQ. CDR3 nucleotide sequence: TGCGCCAGCAGCTTGGATTCCGGGTTTGGGCAAAACATTCAGTACTTC. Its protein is CASSLDSGFGQNIQYF.

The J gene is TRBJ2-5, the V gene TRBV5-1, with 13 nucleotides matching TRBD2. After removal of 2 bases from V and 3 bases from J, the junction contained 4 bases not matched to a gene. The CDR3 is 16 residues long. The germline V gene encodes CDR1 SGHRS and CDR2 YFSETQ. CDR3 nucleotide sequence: TGCGCCAGCAGCTTCTCGACTAGCGGGAGGAAAGAGACCCAGTACTTC. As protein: CASSFSTSGRKETQYF.

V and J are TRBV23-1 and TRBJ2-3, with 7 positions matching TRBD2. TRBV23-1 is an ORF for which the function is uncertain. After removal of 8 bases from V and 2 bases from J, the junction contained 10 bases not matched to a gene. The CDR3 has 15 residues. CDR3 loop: CASSETSLVTDTQYF. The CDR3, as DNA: TGCGCCAGCTCTGAGACTAGCTTGGTCACAGATACGCAGTATTTT.

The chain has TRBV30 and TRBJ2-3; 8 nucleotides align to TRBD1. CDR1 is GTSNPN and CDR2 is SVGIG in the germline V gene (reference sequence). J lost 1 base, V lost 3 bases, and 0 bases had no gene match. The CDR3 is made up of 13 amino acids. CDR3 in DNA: TGTGCCTGGAGGGGACAGGGCACAGATACGCAGTATTTT. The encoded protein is CAWRGQGTDTQYF.

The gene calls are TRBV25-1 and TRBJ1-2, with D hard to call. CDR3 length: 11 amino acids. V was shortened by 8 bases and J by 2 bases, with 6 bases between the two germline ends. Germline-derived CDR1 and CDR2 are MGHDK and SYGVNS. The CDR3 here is CASRGNYGYTF. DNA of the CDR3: TGTGCCAGCCGCGGAAACTATGGCTACACCTTC.

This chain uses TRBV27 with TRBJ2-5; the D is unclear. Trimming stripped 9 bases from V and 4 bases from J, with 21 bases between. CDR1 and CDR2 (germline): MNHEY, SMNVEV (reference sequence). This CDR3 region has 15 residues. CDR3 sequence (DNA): TGTGCCAGTCAATCTCTGGGGTCAAGAGGAGAGACCCAGTACTTC. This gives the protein CASQSLGSRGETQYF.

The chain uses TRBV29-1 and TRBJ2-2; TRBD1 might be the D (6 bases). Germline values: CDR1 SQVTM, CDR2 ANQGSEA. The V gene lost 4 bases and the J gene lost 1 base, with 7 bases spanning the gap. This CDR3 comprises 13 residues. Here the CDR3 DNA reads TGCAGCGTTGCGACAGGGAACACCGGGGAGCTGTTTTTT. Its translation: CSVATGNTGELFF.

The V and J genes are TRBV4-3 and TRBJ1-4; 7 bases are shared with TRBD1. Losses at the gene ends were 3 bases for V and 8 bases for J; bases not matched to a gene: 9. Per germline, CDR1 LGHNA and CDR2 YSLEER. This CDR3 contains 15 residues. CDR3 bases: TGCGCCAGCAGCCAGAGGGACAGCCCCATCGAAAAACTGTTTTTT. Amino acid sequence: CASSQRDSPIEKLFF.

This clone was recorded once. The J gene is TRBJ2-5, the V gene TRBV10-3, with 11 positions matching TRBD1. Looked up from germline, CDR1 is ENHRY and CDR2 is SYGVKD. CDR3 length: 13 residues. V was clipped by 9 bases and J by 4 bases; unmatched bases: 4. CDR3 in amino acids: CAIKDRGRETQYF. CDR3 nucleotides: TGTGCCATAAAGGACAGGGGGCGAGAGACCCAGTACTTC.

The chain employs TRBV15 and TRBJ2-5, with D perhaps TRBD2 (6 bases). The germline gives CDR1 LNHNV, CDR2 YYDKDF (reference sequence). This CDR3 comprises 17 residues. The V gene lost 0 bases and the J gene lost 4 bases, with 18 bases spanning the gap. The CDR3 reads CATSRDLARREVETQYF. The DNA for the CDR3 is TGTGCCACCAGCAGAGATTTAGCTAGGAGGGAGGTAGAGACCCAGTACTTC.

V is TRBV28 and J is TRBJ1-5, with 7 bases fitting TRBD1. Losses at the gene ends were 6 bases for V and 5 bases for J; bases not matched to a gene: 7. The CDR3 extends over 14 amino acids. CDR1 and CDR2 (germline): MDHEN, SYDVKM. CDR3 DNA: TGTGCCAGCAGAATTGCAGGGGGGGATCAGCCCCAGCATTTT. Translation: CASRIAGGDQPQHF.

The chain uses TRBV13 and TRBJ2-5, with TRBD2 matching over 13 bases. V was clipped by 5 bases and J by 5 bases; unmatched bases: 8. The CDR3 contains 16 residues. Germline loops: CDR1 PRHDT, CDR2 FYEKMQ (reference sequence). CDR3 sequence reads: CASSTRLAGGRETQYF. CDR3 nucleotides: TGTGCCAGCAGCACGAGACTAGCGGGAGGTCGCGAGACCCAGTACTTC. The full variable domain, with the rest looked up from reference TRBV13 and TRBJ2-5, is AAGVIQSPRHLIKEKRETATLKCYPIPRHDTVYWYQQGPGQDPQFLISFYEKMQSDKGSIPDRFSAQQFSDYHSELNMSSLELGDSALYFCASSTRLAGGRETQYFGPGTRLLVL.